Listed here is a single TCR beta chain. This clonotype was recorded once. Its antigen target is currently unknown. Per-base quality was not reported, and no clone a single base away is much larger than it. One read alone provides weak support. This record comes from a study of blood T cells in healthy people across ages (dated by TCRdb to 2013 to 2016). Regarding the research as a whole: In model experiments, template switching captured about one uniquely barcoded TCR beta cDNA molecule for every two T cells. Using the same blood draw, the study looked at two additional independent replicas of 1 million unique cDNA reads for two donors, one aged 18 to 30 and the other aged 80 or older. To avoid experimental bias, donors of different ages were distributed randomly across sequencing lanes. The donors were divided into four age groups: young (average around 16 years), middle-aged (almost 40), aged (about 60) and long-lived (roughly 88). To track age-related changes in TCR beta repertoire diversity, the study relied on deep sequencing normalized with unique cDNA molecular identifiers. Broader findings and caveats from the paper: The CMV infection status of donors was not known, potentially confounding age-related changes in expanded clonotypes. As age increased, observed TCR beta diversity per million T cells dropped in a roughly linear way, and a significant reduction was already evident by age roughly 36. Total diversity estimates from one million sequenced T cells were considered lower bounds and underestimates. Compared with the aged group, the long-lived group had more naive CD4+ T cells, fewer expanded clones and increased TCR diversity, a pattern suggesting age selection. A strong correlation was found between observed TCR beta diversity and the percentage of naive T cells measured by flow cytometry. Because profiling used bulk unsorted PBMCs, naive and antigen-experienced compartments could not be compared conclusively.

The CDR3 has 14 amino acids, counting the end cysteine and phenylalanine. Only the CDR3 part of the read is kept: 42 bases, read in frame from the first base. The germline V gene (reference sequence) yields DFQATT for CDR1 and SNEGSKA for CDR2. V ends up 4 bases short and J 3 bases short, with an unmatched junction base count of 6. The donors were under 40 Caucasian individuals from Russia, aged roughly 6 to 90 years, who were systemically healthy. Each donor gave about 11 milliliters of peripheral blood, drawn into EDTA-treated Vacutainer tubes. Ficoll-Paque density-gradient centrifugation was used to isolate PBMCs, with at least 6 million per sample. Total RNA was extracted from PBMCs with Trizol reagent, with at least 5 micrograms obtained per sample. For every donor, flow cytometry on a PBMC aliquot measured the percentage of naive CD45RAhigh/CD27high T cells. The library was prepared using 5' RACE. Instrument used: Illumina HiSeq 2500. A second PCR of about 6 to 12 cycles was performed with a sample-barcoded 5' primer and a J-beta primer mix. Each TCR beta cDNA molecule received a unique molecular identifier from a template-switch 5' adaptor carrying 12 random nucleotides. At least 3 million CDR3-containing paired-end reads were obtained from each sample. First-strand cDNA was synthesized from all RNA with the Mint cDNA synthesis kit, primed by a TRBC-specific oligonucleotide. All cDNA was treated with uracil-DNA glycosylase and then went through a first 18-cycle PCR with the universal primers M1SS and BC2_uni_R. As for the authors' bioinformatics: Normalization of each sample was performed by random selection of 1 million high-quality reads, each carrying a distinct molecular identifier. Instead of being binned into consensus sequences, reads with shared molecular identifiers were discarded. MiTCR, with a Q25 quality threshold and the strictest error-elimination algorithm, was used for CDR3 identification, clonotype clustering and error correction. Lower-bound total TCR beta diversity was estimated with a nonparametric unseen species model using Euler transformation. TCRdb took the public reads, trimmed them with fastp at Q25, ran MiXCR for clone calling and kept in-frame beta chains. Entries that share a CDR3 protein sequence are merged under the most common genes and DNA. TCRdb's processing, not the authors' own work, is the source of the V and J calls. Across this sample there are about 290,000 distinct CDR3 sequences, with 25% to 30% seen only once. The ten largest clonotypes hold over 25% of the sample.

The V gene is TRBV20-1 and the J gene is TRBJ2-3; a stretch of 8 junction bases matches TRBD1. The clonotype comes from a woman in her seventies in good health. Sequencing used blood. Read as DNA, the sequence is TGCAGTGCTACGAGGACAGGGAAGACAGATACGCAGTATTTT. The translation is CSATRTGKTDTQYF.